Listed here are 20 T cell receptor beta chains from one sample, sequenced in a study of ipilimumab plus nivolumab after autologous stem cell transplantation. Sequencing used immunoSEQ multiplex PCR; TCRdb keeps in-frame clones, though not all of them. The data show about 15,000 clones, with about four fifths seen just once and 8% to 13% held by the top ten. The specimen was PBMCs, collected in a trial of ipilimumab plus nivolumab as post-transplant consolidation. These receptors all come from a male donor with primary mediastinal lymphoma.

This clone appeared a few times. CDR3 coding DNA: TGCGCCAGCAGCTTGGGGCTAGCGGGGCCCAGGGAAGAGACCCAGTACTTC. Translation: CASSLGLAGPREETQYF. The chain recombines TRBV5-1 with TRBJ2-5; TRBD2 matches at 9 bases. Trimming removed 0 bases from V and 3 bases from J; junction bases left unmatched: 9. This CDR3 contains 17 residues. CDR1 is SGHRS, CDR2 YFSETQ, per germline.

The gene calls are TRBV28 and TRBJ2-5; no clear D gene. CDR1 is MDHEN and CDR2 is SYDVKM in the germline V gene. CDR3 size: 14 residues. Trimming cost V 6 bases and J 1 base, with 12 bases left between them. CDR3 amino acids: CASRTRKFQETQYF. The CDR3 nucleotides are TGTGCCAGCAGGACCAGAAAGTTCCAAGAGACCCAGTACTTC.

The V gene is TRBV6-6, the J gene TRBJ1-1, with 7 bases lining up with TRBD1. The CDR3 covers 13 residues. CDR1 MNHNY and CDR2 SVGAGI come from the germline V gene (reference sequence). With 2 bases clipped from V and 11 bases from J, the junction kept 8 bases outside the gene matches. CDR3 protein: CASSYGLTGDAFF. CDR3 DNA: TGTGCCAGCAGTTACGGCCTCACAGGGGACGCTTTCTTT.

CDR3: CASSTGQGGGYTF. Written as DNA, the CDR3 is TGTGCCAGCAGCACGGGACAGGGGGGAGGCTACACCTTC. The chain employs TRBV7-2 and TRBJ1-2; the match to TRBD1 covers 11 bases. Germline V CDR1 and CDR2: SGHTA, FQGNSA. The CDR3 is 13 residues long. Trimming cost V 5 bases and J 8 bases; bases outside gene matches: 4.

In this sample, this clone turned up a few times. This sequence joins TRBV11-3 and TRBJ2-6; TRBD1 agrees at 10 bases. CDR1 is SGHNT and CDR2 is YENEEA in the germline V gene. This CDR3 is built from 17 residues. J gave up 1 base and V 5 bases, and 5 bases lay outside the gene matches. The CDR3 region has the DNA TGTGCCAGCAGCCCCGGGACAGGGGAGTCTGGGGCCAACGTCCTGACTTTC. Translating it yields CASSPGTGESGANVLTF.

This clone is medium-sized by share. The CDR3 here is CASRGMGGDTEAFF. Here the CDR3 DNA reads TGTGCCAGCAGGGGAATGGGAGGGGACACTGAAGCTTTCTTT. This sequence joins TRBV7-9 and TRBJ1-1, with D perhaps matching TRBD1 (5 bases). Per the germline V gene, CDR1 is SEHNR and CDR2 is FQNEAQ (reference sequence). The CDR3 runs to 14 residues. Trimming removed 6 bases from V and 3 bases from J, with 14 bases in between.

This clone was found once. The chain joins TRBV19 to TRBJ1-5; 7 nucleotides match TRBD1. Trimming cost V 7 bases and J 2 bases; bases outside gene matches: 8. This CDR3 has 15 amino acids. Germline loops: CDR1 LNHDA, CDR2 SQIVND (reference sequence). CDR3 residues: CASTQGGGGNQPQHF. CDR3 in DNA: TGTGCCAGTACCCAGGGGGGGGGAGGCAATCAGCCCCAGCATTTT.

The V call is TRBV14, the J call TRBJ2-7, with D possibly being TRBD1 or TRBD2 (6 bases each). CDR1 is SGHDN, CDR2 FVKESK, per germline. V lost 3 bases and J 4 bases, leaving 19 bases between the germline ends. CDR3 length: 16 residues. The CDR3 loop is CASSQDPGAARYEQYF. The CDR3 region has the DNA TGTGCCAGCAGCCAGGACCCGGGGGCCGCGAGATACGAGCAGTACTTC.

This chain joins TRBV11-2 and TRBJ1-4, with TRBD1 matching over 7 bases. Germline CDR1 reads SGHAT; CDR2 reads FQNNGV. V was pared by 6 bases and J by 7 bases, with 8 bases of the junction left unmatched. This CDR3 is built from 14 residues. For the CDR3, the DNA is TGTGCCAGCAGGGCGGAGGGGGCGAGTGAAAAACTGTTTTTT. It translates to CASRAEGASEKLFF.

This clone is judged medium-sized (0.01 to 0.1%). The J gene is TRBJ2-7, the V gene TRBV6-6; 7 bases map to TRBD1. Per germline, CDR1 MNHNY and CDR2 SVGAGI (reference sequence). J lost 6 bases, V lost 0 bases, and 5 bases had no gene match. The CDR3 is 14 residues long. The CDR3 here is CASSYSGTEVEQYF. The CDR3 region has the DNA TGTGCCAGCAGTTACTCCGGGACAGAGGTCGAGCAGTACTTC.

The chain is built from TRBV27 and TRBJ2-2, with D maybe TRBD2 (5 bases). V was trimmed by 0 bases and J by 4 bases, leaving 9 bases between them. CDR3 length: 15 amino acids. CDR1 is MNHEY, CDR2 SMNVEV, per germline (reference sequence). As DNA, the CDR3 is TGTGCCAGCAGTTTATCGCGAGGGAGCACCGGGGAGCTGTTTTTT. Translating it yields CASSLSRGSTGELFF.

This rearrangement joins TRBV5-1 to TRBJ1-1; D ambiguous. CDR3 size: 15 residues. V lost 3 bases, J lost 2 bases, and 14 bases lay in between. Germline loops: CDR1 SGHRS, CDR2 YFSETQ. DNA of the CDR3: TGCGCCAGCAGCTCGGGAAGTGGGTACAACACTGAAGCTTTCTTT. Amino acids: CASSSGSGYNTEAFF.

The chain recombines TRBV19 with TRBJ2-5; D not resolved. Between the trimmed V and J ends, which lost 5 bases and 1 base, there was a span of 14 bases. The CDR3 runs to 15 residues. Germline V gives CDR1 LNHDA, CDR2 SQIVND (reference sequence). CDR3 DNA sequence: TGTGCCAGTAGTGCCGGCCTTTACGGCCAAGAGACCCAGTACTTC. Translated: CASSAGLYGQETQYF.

This clone is labeled medium-sized. The chain uses TRBV6-1 and TRBJ1-3; D is undetermined. The CDR3 consists of 15 residues. Germline V CDR1 and CDR2: MNHNS, SASEGT. V lost 3 bases to trimming and J lost 0 bases, with 9 bases between them. The CDR3 bases are TGTGCCAGCAGTGATAACACCATCTCTGGAAACACCATATATTTT. Translating gives CASSDNTISGNTIYF.

The chain couples TRBV30 to TRBJ1-2, with D perhaps TRBD1 (5 bases). The germline V and J ends were trimmed by 0 bases and 6 bases, with 17 bases remaining between them. The length of the CDR3 is 15 residues. Germline V gives CDR1 GTSNPN, CDR2 SVGIG (reference sequence). Here the CDR3 DNA reads TGTGCCTGGAGTGTACTCGGGAGTGGGGGACATGGCTACACCTTC. Protein: CAWSVLGSGGHGYTF.

The V and J genes are TRBV11-2 and TRBJ2-2; D might be TRBD1 (6 bases). V lost 5 bases and J lost 1, with 11 bases in between. Germline V gene lookup returns CDR1 SGHAT and CDR2 FQNNGV. The CDR3 length is 15 residues. This chain's CDR3 is CASSPRQENTGELFF. The CDR3 nucleotides are TGTGCCAGCAGCCCCAGACAGGAGAACACCGGGGAGCTGTTTTTT.

The gene calls are TRBV19 and TRBJ1-5; the D gene is possibly TRBD1 (5 bases). CDR3 length equals 14 residues. The V end lost 6 bases, the J end lost 0 bases, and 9 bases lay between the germline ends. Germline CDR1 reads LNHDA; CDR2 reads SQIVND (reference sequence). As DNA, the CDR3 is TGTGCCAGTAGGGGCAGGGATAGCAATCAGCCCCAGCATTTT. Protein product: CASRGRDSNQPQHF.

The chain's CDR3 is CASSFGANEQFF. The CDR3 region has the DNA TGTGCCAGCAGTTTCGGGGCCAATGAGCAGTTCTTC. The chain employs TRBV27 and TRBJ2-1; D is perhaps TRBD1 or TRBD2 (5 bases each). This CDR3 comprises 12 residues. The V end lost 3 bases, the J end lost 6 bases, and 6 bases lay between the germline ends. The germline gives CDR1 MNHEY, CDR2 SMNVEV (reference sequence).

This clone showed up just once. The chain joins TRBV5-4 to TRBJ1-4; D not certain. CDR1 SGHNT and CDR2 YYREEE come from the germline V gene (reference sequence). This CDR3 is built from 14 residues. Trimming removed 3 bases at V and 4 bases at J, with 10 bases between. As DNA, the CDR3 is TGTGCCAGCAGCTCCGGTGCGGTTAATGAAAAACTGTTTTTT. The encoded protein is CASSSGAVNEKLFF.

The chain links TRBV4-2 to TRBJ2-5, with 10 bases fitting TRBD1. Germline V gene data show CDR1 as LGHNA and CDR2 as YNFKEQ. The CDR3 runs to 15 residues. V shed 1 base, J shed 5 bases, and the junction held 4 bases outside the gene matches. CDR3 in DNA: TGTGCCAGCAGCCAAGCGACAGGGGGCGACGAGACCCAGTACTTC. This gives the protein CASSQATGGDETQYF.